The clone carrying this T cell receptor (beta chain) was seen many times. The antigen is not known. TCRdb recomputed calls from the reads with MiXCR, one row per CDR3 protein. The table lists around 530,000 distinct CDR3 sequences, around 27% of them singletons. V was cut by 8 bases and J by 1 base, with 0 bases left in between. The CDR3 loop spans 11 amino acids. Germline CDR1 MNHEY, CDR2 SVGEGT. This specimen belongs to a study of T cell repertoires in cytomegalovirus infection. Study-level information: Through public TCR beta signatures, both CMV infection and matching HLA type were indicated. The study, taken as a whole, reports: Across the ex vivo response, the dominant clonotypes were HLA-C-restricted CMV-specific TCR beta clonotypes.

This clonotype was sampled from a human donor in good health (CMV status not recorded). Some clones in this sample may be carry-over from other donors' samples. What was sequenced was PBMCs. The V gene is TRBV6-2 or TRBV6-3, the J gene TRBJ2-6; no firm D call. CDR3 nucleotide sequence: TGTGCCAGCTCTGGGGCCAACGTCCTGACTTTC. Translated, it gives CASSGANVLTF.